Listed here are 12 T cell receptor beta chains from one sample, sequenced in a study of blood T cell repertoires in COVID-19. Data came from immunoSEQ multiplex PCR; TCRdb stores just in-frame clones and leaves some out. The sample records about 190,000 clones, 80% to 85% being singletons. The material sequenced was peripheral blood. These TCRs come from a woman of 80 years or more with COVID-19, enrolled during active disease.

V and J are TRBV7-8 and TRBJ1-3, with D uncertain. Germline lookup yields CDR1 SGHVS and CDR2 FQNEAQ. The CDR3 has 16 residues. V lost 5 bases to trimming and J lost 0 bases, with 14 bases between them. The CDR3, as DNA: TGTGCCAGCAGCCCCGGGAGGATACCCTCTGGAAACACCATATATTTT. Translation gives CASSPGRIPSGNTIYF. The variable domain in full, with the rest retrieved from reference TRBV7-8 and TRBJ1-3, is GAGVSQSPRYKVAKRGQDVALRCDPISGHVSLFWYQQALGQGPEFLTYFQNEAQLDKSGLPSDRFFAERPEGSVSTLKIQRTQQEDSAVYLCASSPGRIPSGNTIYFGEGSWLTVV.

The CDR3 loop is CASSLEGAVNIQYF. DNA of the CDR3: TGCGCCAGCAGCTTGGAGGGGGCCGTAAACATTCAGTACTTC. This chain uses TRBV5-1 with TRBJ2-4; 7 bases line up with TRBD1. The ends lost 0 bases at V and 6 bases at J; junction bases unmatched: 3. Germline V gives CDR1 SGHRS, CDR2 YFSETQ. The CDR3 loop spans 14 amino acids. Complete variable domain (other parts from reference TRBV5-1 and TRBJ2-4): KAGVTQTPRYLIKTRGQQVTLSCSPISGHRSVSWYQQTPGQGLQFLFEYFSETQRNKGNFPGRFSGRQFSNSRSEMNVSTLELGDSALYLCASSLEGAVNIQYFGAGTRLSVL.

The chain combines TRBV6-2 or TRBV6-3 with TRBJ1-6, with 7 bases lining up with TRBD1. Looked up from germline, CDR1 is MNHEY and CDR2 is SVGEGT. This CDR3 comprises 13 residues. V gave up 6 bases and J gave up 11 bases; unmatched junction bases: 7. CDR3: CASSLTGITPLHF. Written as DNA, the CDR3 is TGTGCCAGCAGCCTGACAGGGATTACACCCCTCCACTTT.

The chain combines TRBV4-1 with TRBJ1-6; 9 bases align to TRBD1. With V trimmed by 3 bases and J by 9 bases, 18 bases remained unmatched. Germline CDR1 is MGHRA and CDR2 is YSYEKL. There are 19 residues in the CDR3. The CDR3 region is CASSQEPGQGNLLASPLHF. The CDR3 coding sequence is TGCGCCAGCAGCCAGGAACCGGGACAGGGTAATCTTCTAGCTTCACCCCTCCACTTT.

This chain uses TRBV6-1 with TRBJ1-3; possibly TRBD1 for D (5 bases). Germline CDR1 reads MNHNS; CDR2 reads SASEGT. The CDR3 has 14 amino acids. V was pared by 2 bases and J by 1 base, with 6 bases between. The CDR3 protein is CASSESGSGNTIYF. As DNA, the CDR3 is TGTGCCAGCAGTGAATCAGGGTCTGGAAACACCATATATTTT.

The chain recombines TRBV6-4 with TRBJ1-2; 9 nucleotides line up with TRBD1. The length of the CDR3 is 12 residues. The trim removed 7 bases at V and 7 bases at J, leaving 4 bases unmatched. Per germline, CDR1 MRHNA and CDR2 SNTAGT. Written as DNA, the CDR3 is TGTGCCAGCAAGGACAGGGGAGCTGGCTACACCTTC. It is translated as CASKDRGAGYTF.

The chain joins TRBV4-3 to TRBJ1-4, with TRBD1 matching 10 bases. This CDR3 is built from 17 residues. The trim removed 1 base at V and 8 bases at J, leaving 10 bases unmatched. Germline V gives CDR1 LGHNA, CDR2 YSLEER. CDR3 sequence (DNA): TGCGCCAGCAGCCAAGGTCCCCCCGGGACAGGGGAAGAAAAACTGTTTTTT. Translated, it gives CASSQGPPGTGEEKLFF.

CDR3 sequence: CASSPQGAGELFF. CDR3 sequence (DNA): TGCGCCAGCAGCCCCCAGGGGGCCGGGGAGCTGTTTTTT. The J gene is TRBJ2-2, the V gene TRBV4-1; TRBD1 matches at 7 bases. In germline, CDR1 is MGHRA, CDR2 YSYEKL. The V segment lost 4 bases and the J segment 6 bases; nucleotides outside the gene matches: 2. This CDR3 is built from 13 residues.

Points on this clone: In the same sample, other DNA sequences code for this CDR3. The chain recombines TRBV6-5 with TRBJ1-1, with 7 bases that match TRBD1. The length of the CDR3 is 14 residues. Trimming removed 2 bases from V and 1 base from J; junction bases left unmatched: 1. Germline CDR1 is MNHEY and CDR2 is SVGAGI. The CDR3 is CASSYRTGNTEAFF. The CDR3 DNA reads TGTGCCAGCAGTTACCGGACAGGGAACACTGAAGCTTTCTTT.

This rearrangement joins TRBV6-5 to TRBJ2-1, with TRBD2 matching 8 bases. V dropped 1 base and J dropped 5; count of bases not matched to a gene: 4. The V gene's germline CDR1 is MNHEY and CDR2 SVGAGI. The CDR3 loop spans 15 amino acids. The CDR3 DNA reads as TGTGCCAGCAGTTACTTCGGGGGGGGGAACAATGAGCAGTTCTTC. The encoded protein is CASSYFGGGNNEQFF.

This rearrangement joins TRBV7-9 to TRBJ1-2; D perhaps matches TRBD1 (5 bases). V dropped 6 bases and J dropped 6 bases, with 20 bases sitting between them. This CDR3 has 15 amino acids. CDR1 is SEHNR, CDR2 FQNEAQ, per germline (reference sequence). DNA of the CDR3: TGTGCCAGCAGAAATATAGGGCAGGGAGGTAATGGCTACACCTTC. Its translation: CASRNIGQGGNGYTF.

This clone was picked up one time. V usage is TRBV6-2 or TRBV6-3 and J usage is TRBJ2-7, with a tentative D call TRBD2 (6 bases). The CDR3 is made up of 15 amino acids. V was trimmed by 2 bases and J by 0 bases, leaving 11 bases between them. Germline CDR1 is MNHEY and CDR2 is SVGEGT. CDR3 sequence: CASSYAVGGSYEQYF. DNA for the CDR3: TGTGCCAGCAGTTACGCTGTCGGGGGCTCCTACGAGCAGTACTTC.